The sequence of this T cell receptor (beta chain) was determined in a study of quantifying T cell responses using KT2 cells. Study background: Reverse transcription used primers in the TCR alpha and beta constant regions. The second PCR ran as a qPCR until a predetermined fluorescence threshold was reached.

A single-stranded UMI oligo with SP2 sequence was ligated to cDNA 3' ends. The first PCR ran approximately 4 cycles with an equimolar RC1.1 and RC1.2 beta primer mix. From the second PCR onward, TCR alpha and beta chains were processed separately. One entry per CDR3 protein results from TCRdb running MiXCR on the UMI-ligation and nested PCR reads. This table holds about 53,000 distinct CDR3 sequences, roughly an eighth found once. The receptor comes from a human donor. The sample was PBMCs spiked with cells of the T cell clone KT2.

CDR3 in amino acids: CASSFGGTGELFF. The CDR3 DNA sequence: TGTGCCAGCAGCTTCGGCGGCACCGGGGAGCTGTTTTTT. J is TRBJ2-2 and V is TRBV13; D not certain. Trimming removed 3 bases from V and 4 bases from J, with 6 bases in between. CDR1 and CDR2 from the germline V gene are PRHDT and FYEKMQ (reference sequence). CDR3 size: 13 residues.